These T cell receptor beta chains were read from a single sample in a study of OX40 agonist ivuxolimab in advanced cancers. Repertoires were generated with immunoSEQ multiplex PCR, while TCRdb's copy carries only in-frame clones and drops some. This sample has about 84,000 clones, with 89% found just once. Sequenced here: CD4+ or CD8+ T cells sorted from blood, sampled in a trial of the OX40 agonist ivuxolimab. The origin of the receptors is an adult with an advanced solid tumor such as melanoma, head and neck, liver or kidney cancer. CDR3s leave out the opening cysteine and the closing phenylalanine or tryptophan.

j_call cdr3_length v_call cdr3_aa
TRBJ2-7 10 TRBV9 APSGGIYEQY
TRBJ2-3 13 TRBV7-2 ASGPGSGRTDTQY
TRBJ2-1 15 TRBV7-3 ASSLMSAGPSYNEQF
TRBJ1-2 10 TRBV9 ASSDGGRGYT
- 12 TRBV5-1 ASSFTTGAYEQY
TRBJ2-5 13 TRBV5-1 ASSLGGTGEETQY
TRBJ1-2 14 TRBV30 AWSVRRQLRDYGYT
TRBJ1-4 12 TRBV5-1 ASSLGGEVEKLF
TRBJ1-1 14 TRBV30 AWLWGRTGYNTEAF
TRBJ2-7 13 TRBV7-3 ASSLMSGLSYEQY
TRBJ2-3 12 TRBV18 ASSRQGSTDTQY
TRBJ2-1 15 TRBV9 ASSGGGGGLLFNEQF
TRBJ1-6 13 TRBV14 ASSQGQGRNSPLH
TRBJ1-2 12 TRBV2 ASSDPGENYGYT
TRBJ1-2 13 TRBV29-1 SVGWGGVANYGYT
TRBJ2-1 12 TRBV11-2 ASSPGTSFYEQF